This section outlines one TCR beta chain sequence together with its context. Its antigen has not been determined. No quality values exist for individual bases; no much larger clone is one base distant. The cohort consisted of 670 or so healthy bone marrow donors. Cohort members were all nominally healthy when sampled, although unrecorded immune exposures were likely present. The donor tested CMV seropositive and was one of the 289 seropositive cohort members. Every donor gave a peripheral blood sample, and the peripheral blood mononuclear cells from that sample were used for TCR beta sequencing. Genomic DNA was extracted from the blood cell samples with the Qiagen DNeasy Blood Extraction Kit. The library was prepared using the immunoSEQ multiplex PCR assay. For the multiplex PCR, a mixture combining 60 forward primers for TCR Vbeta segments and 13 reverse primers for TCR Jbeta segments was used. A multiplex PCR assay on genomic DNA amplified the CDR3 region of rearranged TCR beta genes. Amplified TCR beta libraries were sequenced as 87-base-pair reads on the Illumina HiSeq System. The study's processing was this. Across the 670 or so repertoires, a later analysis counted around 80 million unique TCR beta chains, about 10 million of which were shared by at least two donors. To remove PCR and sequencing errors, raw reads were error-corrected and collapsed into unique sequences using a nearest-neighbor algorithm that merged closely related sequences. To assign V, D and J gene segments, CDR3 sequences were aligned to IMGT reference sequences. For a sequence to be retained, a match of at least six nucleotides was required to both a V gene segment and a J gene segment. A rearrangement was called productive if the CDR3 had no stop codons and remained in frame with V and J, and every other rearrangement was called non-productive. CDR3 was defined according to IMGT convention as the region running from the second conserved V-encoded cysteine to the conserved J-encoded phenylalanine. In an earlier analysis of more than 550 of the donors, sequences lacking an unambiguous match to a single V gene segment were excluded. An earlier analysis of fewer than 650 of the donors classified V segments as functional when productive rearrangements were above 56.7% and as segregating when the standard deviation between donors was above 5%. To diagnose cytomegalovirus status from the catalog of TCR beta chain sequences, a statistical classification framework was built. In a later analysis, TCR nucleotide sequences were compared against IMGT/GENE-DB human TR gene sequences so that V and J genes could be assigned. A later analysis assigned CDR3 sequences and most-parsimonious VDJ recombination scenarios with the TCRdist pipeline. A later analysis defined each TCR beta chain by its CDR3 amino acid sequence plus V-gene family, and excluded reads lacking a unique V-gene family. To address suspected cross-contamination and a sequencing artifact, a later analysis removed 592 highly shared, low-generation-probability nucleotide sequences. In a later analysis, a clonal expansion index was calculated for each public chain from normalized within-repertoire ranks of inferred template counts. Generation probabilities in a later analysis came from a VDJ recombination model fitted to out-of-frame rearrangements, and those results were checked against IGoR. In a later analysis, hypergeometric tests were used to score TCR-TCR, TCR-HLA and TCR-CMV co-occurrence, with a repertoire-size bias correction applied to TCR pairs. In a later analysis, false discovery rates were estimated by permuting HLA or CMV assignments 20 times. In a later analysis, co-occurring TCRs were grouped with DBSCAN, and TCRdist sequence similarity was added when clustering was performed within HLA-allele-positive subsets. Repertoires with fewer than 30,000 or more than 120,000 public chains, plus five repertoires with anomalous nucleotide sharing, were excluded from co-occurrence clustering. The clones in this table, taken by TCRdb from immuneACCESS, are in-frame only. Not every clone is retained; where verified, under half of the shortfall comes from an unresolved V gene, and the cause of the rest is unknown. V and J calls plus clone size are reproduced from that table; the DNA served to infer D and trimming. The sample table contains around 85,000 clones; only one count was recorded for 75% to 85% of them. Approximately 29% of the sample is held by the ten biggest clonotypes.

Inclusive of the bounding cysteine and phenylalanine, the CDR3 is 17 residues long. The only DNA kept is the CDR3, 51 bases in frame from the first base. Compared with germline, V lacks 6 bases and J lacks 2 bases; bases without a gene match: 13. CDR1 and CDR2, per the germline V gene, are KGHSH and LQKENI. This entry comes from a study of cytomegalovirus exposure and HLA in healthy donors (dated by TCRdb to about 2017). Looking at the study overall: An earlier analysis of several hundred of the donors reported about 290 Gb of sequence data and around 120 million unique TCR beta sequences from 150 million to 200 million T cells. An early release that covered about 600 HLA-typed donors contained about 300 gigabases of sequencing data and 85 million to 100 million unique TCR sequences. Of the approximately 400 genotyped donors, 81% fell in the genetic ancestry cluster associated with self-reported Caucasian donors. The study was designed to test whether signatures of past pathogen exposure could be identified by cataloging public T cell receptors. Using immunosequencing, the study profiled T cell repertoires from 640 or so subjects and related those repertoires to cytomegalovirus serostatus. A separate validation cohort of 100 to 150 different subjects was used in addition to the roughly 640-subject first cohort. High-throughput TCR immunosequencing, statistical association of individual TCRs with disease status, and machine learning were combined to predict cytomegalovirus infection status. A later analysis re-analyzed previously published TCR beta repertoires from 666 donors and added high-resolution HLA genotyping to study TCR occurrence patterns. Rather than using new phenotypic data, the later analysis identified candidate immune exposures from TCR beta sequences and from how often those sequences occurred across donors. An earlier analysis of about 600 of the donors used high-throughput TCR beta sequencing to judge whether each TCR beta V gene segment behaved as functional or pseudogenic. Donor age, sex, ethnicity and CMV serostatus were compiled together with the repertoire data. A later genetic analysis used genome-wide SNP genotypes for 398 of the 666 donors, treating that subset as a discovery cohort. All discovery cohort repertoires had been generated using a single sequencing platform. HLA typing included class I and class II loci at four-digit resolution. Typing coverage varied by locus: roughly 620-640 donors for A, B, C, DRB1 and DQB1; 522 for DQA1; about 600 for DPA1; around 490 for DPB1. Five DR-DQ haplotypes were handled as single units for association and clustering, since linkage in the cohort was strong. Across some 400 genotyped donors of the cohort, an average of approximately 240,000 unique TCR beta nucleotide sequences per donor were sequenced, and about a sixth of those sequences were non-productive.

What the authors observed across the whole study: According to a later genetic analysis, donors in an Asian-associated ancestry cluster had fewer N-insertions in productive TCRs than the approximately 650-donor mean. In the study, some 180 TCR beta chains were listed as associated with cytomegalovirus. A further reported finding was that TCR beta sequences accurately predicted the HLA-A and HLA-B alleles for most subjects in the first cohort. It was suggested by the authors that the approach could potentially be generalized to other disease states and immunological phenotypes. An earlier analysis of around 600 of the donors showed that most TCR beta V segments appeared in productive rearrangements either about 87% or about 30% of the time, which broadly matched IMGT annotations. This cohort had only TCR beta chains sequenced, and the lack of alpha or paired-chain data limited which features could be detected. In a later analysis, several top co-occurrence clusters were reported to appear linked to parvovirus B19, influenza, CMV and Epstein-Barr virus. A cluster of highly shared sequence variants was judged likely to be a technical artifact of the sequencing pipeline. Most CMV-associated TCR beta chains appeared to be HLA-restricted in a later analysis, and the HLA associations seemed to be driven largely by CMV exposure. When HLA alleles, especially DR and DQ, strongly co-occurred, TCR associations were difficult to assign to individual alleles. The classifier was reported to diagnose cytomegalovirus status with high specificity and sensitivity in both the original cohort and the validation cohort. Correlated functional status among segregating V segments might be attributable to linkage disequilibrium, but an unknown experimental factor could not be ruled out. A few of the identified cytomegalovirus-associated TCR beta chains were confirmed in vitro to be specific for cytomegalovirus antigens. Most TCR sequences were observed very rarely across donors, whereas some public TCRs were present in many individuals. Because counts were too low, about 18 rarely observed V segments, including chromosome 9 orphons, were excluded from the earlier analysis of 500 to 700 of the donors. A later analysis found that TCR association rates varied across HLA loci, with DRB1 alleles showing the most associated TCRs and HLA-C alleles the fewest. For the cohort, immune exposure information was limited to CMV serostatus. Because some donors lacked HLA typing at each locus, the association tests relied only on the typed subset. A later analysis associated 16,951 TCR beta sequences with specific HLA alleles at a false discovery rate of 0.05. Roughly uniform sequencing depth across donors was assumed in presence/absence analyses, although this assumption may not hold. Some IMGT-functional V segments, including TRBV6-2 and TRBV6-3, could not be distinguished by the 87-base-pair reads and were therefore excluded. An association between a missense DCLRE1C variant and V-gene and J-gene trimming of TCR beta chains was found in a later genetic analysis and replicated in an independent cohort. In a later analysis, HLA-associated TCR beta chains were found to be more clonally expanded and to have lower generation probabilities than equally common non-associated chains.

This chain joins TRBV18 to TRBJ2-3, and 8 bases in between align with TRBD2. Input material: PBMCs. The receptor's source is a man over 45 in good health and CMV-seropositive. The CDR3 protein sequence reads: CASSTLGAGDLTDTQYF. At the DNA level, the sequence is TGTGCCAGCTCGACCCTAGGAGCGGGGGACCTCACAGATACGCAGTATTTT.